These T cell receptor beta chains were read from a single sample in a study of patients and donors after allogeneic stem cell transplantation. From the RT-PCR reads, TCRdb called clonotypes with MiXCR, one entry per CDR3 protein. Counted here are about 960,000 distinct CDR3 sequences, under 20% occurring once; the ten biggest clones make up around 6%. Sequenced: blood, either unsorted or a sorted T cell fraction (not recorded which). Source of these receptors: a human donor who was either an allogeneic HSCT recipient or a stem cell or donor lymphocyte infusion donor (not recorded which). It is not recorded whose cells these are; they may come from a transplant donor. The CDR3 runs from the conserved cysteine through the conserved F or W. The order of the fields is V gene, J gene, D gene, clone size, CDR3 protein. A D gene is named only where the DNA matches it firmly. A row's size may be missing; if present it is once, few, many or a size class.

TRBV12-3/TRBV12-4	TRBJ1-4	TRBD1	.	CASNFFTGEGGEKLFF
TRBV12-3/TRBV12-4	TRBJ2-7	.	few	CASSPLGAVYEQYF
TRBV20-1	TRBJ1-2	.	few	CSALAWVNYGYTF
TRBV9	TRBJ2-7	TRBD2	few	CASSGTSGRASLHEQYF
TRBV4-3	TRBJ1-5	.	few	CASSQGGHPEEPQHF
TRBV5-1	TRBJ2-7	TRBD1	few	CASHRDRVDEQYF
TRBV6-1	TRBJ2-6	.	.	CASSESTGANVLTF
TRBV12-3/TRBV12-4	TRBJ2-7	TRBD2	few	CASRASGDSYEQYF
TRBV25-1	TRBJ2-5	.	few	CATSANQETQYF
TRBV24-1	TRBJ2-5	.	few	CAAAGDGETQYF
TRBV12-3/TRBV12-4	TRBJ2-4	TRBD2	once	CASSKRTSGRGYF